This paragraph reports one T cell receptor beta chain. The antigen is undetermined. UMI-tagged TRB cDNA libraries were built via 5' RACE. TCRdb reprocessed the 5' RACE reads; each CDR3 protein has one entry and no DNA is given. This repertoire includes 140,000 to 150,000 distinct CDR3 sequences. This CDR3 contains 12 residues. CDR1 and CDR2 (germline): SEHNR, FQNEAQ (reference sequence). These data come from a study of CXCR3-negative and CXCR3-positive naive CD8 T cells. Study-level points and caveats: Against CXCR3-negative naive cells, CXCR3-positive naive cells showed more hydrophobic TRB CDR3s. Similar TRBV-TRBJ usage was seen in naive cells (both CXCR3-negative and CXCR3-positive), but memory cells differed.

Definition of naive CD8+ T cells rested on a CD45RO-CCR7+CD27+CD95- profile. Sample: naive CXCR3+ CD8+ T cells from blood. Described subset: CD45RO-CCR7+CD27+CD95- naive CD8+ T cells expressing CXCR3 (TNR3+). The receptor was derived from a human donor in good health. Some clones in this sample may be carry-over from other donors' samples. The chain recombines TRBV7-9 with TRBJ2-1; with no DNA, the TCRdb D assignment of TRBD2 cannot be verified. CDR3: CASSSVEVEQFF.